This T cell receptor beta chain was recovered during a study of Graves' ophthalmopathy and Graves' hyperthyroidism. Donors with ophthalmopathy: moderate-to-severe activity, CAS ≥3, NOSPECS ≥4, duration under 3 months. Diagnostic conclusions were grounded in clinical symptoms, serum thyroxine, TRAb, thyroid ultrasound and orbital computed tomography. The authors amplified TCR beta CDR3 regions from RNA transcripts. HTBI primers were employed in first-round RT-PCR, then a second-round multiplex PCR followed. TCRdb re-called the multiplex PCR reads with MiXCR, one entry per CDR3 protein. The sample gives 650,000 to 800,000 distinct CDR3 sequences, over 40% of which show up once; under 3.5% is in the top ten. V trimming: 7 bases; J trimming: 5 bases; junction bases outside the gene matches: 9. CDR3 length equals 15 residues. As regards this clonotype: Its target is not known.

Study-level findings and limits: In predicting ophthalmopathy progression, the model reached about 71% sensitivity and 72% to 85% specificity. Blood also contained most of the expanded thyroid clonotypes above 0.001 frequency.

This receptor was identified in an adult man with Graves' ophthalmopathy. The sequenced sample consisted of peripheral blood. This chain connects TRBV12-3 or TRBV12-4 to TRBJ2-5; 11 bases map to TRBD2. CDR3 sequence reads: CASIRSGGAGETQYF. For the CDR3, the DNA is TGTGCCAGCATTCGTAGCGGGGGGGCGGGGGAGACCCAGTACTTC.